These 10 T cell receptor beta chains came from one sample sequenced in a study of beta chain features in type 1 diabetes. Study-wide results and caveats: Shortening that was moderate but significant affected the TCRB CDR3s of Type 1 diabetes patients in all four CD4+ subsets.

Their antigens are not known. All of the isolated RNA was reverse transcribed, so expressed TCRB transcripts were sequenced. Sequencing used immunoSEQ multiplex PCR; TCRdb keeps in-frame clones, though not all of them. The sample shows 200,000 to 250,000 clones, around 15% of them seen only once. The material sequenced was naive CD4+ T cells from blood. These receptor sequences come from a man aged 25-45 years with type 1 diabetes.

This clone was detected only a few times. This rearrangement joins TRBV25-1 to TRBJ2-7; 8 nucleotides align to TRBD2. Germline CDR1 reads MGHDK; CDR2 reads SYGVNS. Trimming removed 3 bases from V and 5 bases from J; junction bases left unmatched: 3. The CDR3 runs to 13 residues. The CDR3 sequence is CASSEAGRDEQYF. The CDR3, as DNA: TGTGCCAGCAGTGAGGCCGGGAGGGACGAGCAGTACTTC.

The CDR3 nucleotides read TGTGCCGGACAGCAGAACACTGAAGCTTTCTTT. Encoded protein: CAGQQNTEAFF. The chain uses TRBV30 and TRBJ1-1, with D perhaps matching TRBD1 (6 bases). V gave up 8 bases and J gave up 1 base, with 8 bases separating them. The CDR3 totals 11 residues. Germline CDR1 and CDR2: GTSNPN and SVGIG (reference sequence).

The chain joins TRBV30 to TRBJ1-5, with 9 bases identical to TRBD1. Unmatched junction bases numbered 3, after V lost 2 bases and J lost 4 bases. Per the germline V gene, CDR1 is GTSNPN and CDR2 is SVGIG (reference sequence). This CDR3 is built from 14 residues. CDR3 protein: CAWSYGQGNQPQHF. CDR3 bases: TGTGCCTGGAGTTACGGACAGGGGAATCAGCCCCAGCATTTT.

The chain has TRBV5-4 and TRBJ1-1; D uncertain. Germline loops: CDR1 SGHNT, CDR2 YYREEE (reference sequence). V lost 2 bases and J 3 bases, leaving 8 bases between the germline ends. The CDR3 has 13 residues. The DNA of the CDR3 is TGTGCCAGCAGCTTTTTAACCCACACTGAAGCTTTCTTT. It codes for CASSFLTHTEAFF.

A word on this clone: Mismatch with germline at one junction end may stem from a read error. CDR3 protein: CAWSKTQTGPLRGLF. The CDR3 DNA is TGTGCCTGGAGTAAAACCCAGACAGGGCCTTTAAGGGGTCTCTTC. The chain has TRBV30 and TRBJ2-1; TRBD1 matches 7 bases. Germline-derived CDR1 and CDR2 are GTSNPN and SVGIG (reference sequence). The CDR3 runs 15 residues. Drawing the rest from reference TRBV30 and TRBJ2-1, the complete variable domain is SQTIHQWPATLVQPVGSPLSLECTVEGTSNPNLYWYRQAAGRGLQLLFYSVGIGQISSEVPQNLSASRPQDRQFILSSKKLLLSDSGFYLCAWSKTQTGPLRGLFGPGTRLTVL.

This clone has a handful of counts. The chain links TRBV7-2 to TRBJ1-3; D uncertain. Germline V gives CDR1 SGHTA, CDR2 FQGNSA. The length of the CDR3 is 13 residues. The germline V and J ends were trimmed by 8 bases and 8 bases, with 16 bases remaining between them. CDR3 nucleotides: TGTGCCAGCGCCGACGGGCCGAGGGACACCATATATTTT. This sequence encodes CASADGPRDTIYF.

This clone showed up just a few times. This rearrangement joins TRBV29-1 to TRBJ2-7, with D maybe TRBD1 (5 bases). The CDR3 is 12 residues long. CDR1 and CDR2 (germline): SQVTM, ANQGSEA. The V and J ends lost 6 bases and 1 base respectively, with 10 bases between them. The CDR3 DNA follows: TGCAGCGTCCAGGGTTATTCCTACGAGCAGTACTTC. Residues: CSVQGYSYEQYF.

The chain has TRBV25-1 and TRBJ1-4; the D is unclear. This CDR3 comprises 14 residues. Germline values: CDR1 MGHDK, CDR2 SYGVNS. Trimming took 7 bases from V and 10 from J, leaving 19 bases between them. CDR3 DNA sequence: TGTGCCAGCACCGAAGGTACCGCGACTGGAAAACTGTTTTTT. The encoded protein is CASTEGTATGKLFF. Full variable domain (outside the CDR3, taken from reference TRBV25-1 and TRBJ1-4): EADIYQTPRYLVIGTGKKITLECSQTMGHDKMYWYQQDPGMELHLIHYSYGVNSTEKGDLSSESTVSRIRTEHFPLTLESARPSHTSQYLCASTEGTATGKLFFGSGTQLSVL.

The rearrangement uses TRBV2 and TRBJ2-1, with 9 bases identical to TRBD2. The CDR3 is 14 amino acids. The V gene's germline CDR1 is SNHLY and CDR2 FYNNEI. Germline trimming cut 4 bases from V and 4 bases from J; bases unmatched to any gene: 2. For the CDR3, the DNA is TGTGCCAGCAGTGCGACTAGCGGTTACAATGAGCAGTTCTTC. It translates to CASSATSGYNEQFF.

This clone was seen only a few times. V gene TRBV7-2 combines with J gene TRBJ2-5; D is undetermined. CDR1 SGHTA and CDR2 FQGNSA come from the germline V gene. Trimming removed 5 bases at V and 5 bases at J, with 12 bases between. The CDR3 loop spans 13 amino acids. Here the CDR3 reads CASSREHEETQYF. The CDR3 DNA reads TGTGCCAGCAGCCGAGAGCATGAGGAGACCCAGTACTTC.